This T cell receptor beta chain emerged from a study of cytomegalovirus exposure and HLA in healthy donors. V lost 0 bases and J lost 3, with 8 bases in between. CDR3 length: 14 residues. Germline CDR1 is MNHEY and CDR2 is SVGAGI. Some clones are missing from TCRdb's copy, which holds only in-frame ones; the method was immunoSEQ multiplex PCR. Of 55,000 to 70,000 clones listed, 75% to 90% were seen once; the top ten hold 1.7%. The study, taken as a whole, reports: Altogether, 164 TCR beta chains were recorded as cytomegalovirus-associated.

In the case of this clone: Its matching antigen is unknown.

Specimen: PBMCs. This chain uses TRBV6-5 with TRBJ2-5, with D maybe TRBD1 (5 bases). The receptor was isolated from a woman between 18 and 29 years old in good health and CMV-seronegative. CDR3 nucleotides: TGTGCCAGCAGTTACTCGAGACAGAAAGAGACCCAGTACTTC. Translation: CASSYSRQKETQYF.